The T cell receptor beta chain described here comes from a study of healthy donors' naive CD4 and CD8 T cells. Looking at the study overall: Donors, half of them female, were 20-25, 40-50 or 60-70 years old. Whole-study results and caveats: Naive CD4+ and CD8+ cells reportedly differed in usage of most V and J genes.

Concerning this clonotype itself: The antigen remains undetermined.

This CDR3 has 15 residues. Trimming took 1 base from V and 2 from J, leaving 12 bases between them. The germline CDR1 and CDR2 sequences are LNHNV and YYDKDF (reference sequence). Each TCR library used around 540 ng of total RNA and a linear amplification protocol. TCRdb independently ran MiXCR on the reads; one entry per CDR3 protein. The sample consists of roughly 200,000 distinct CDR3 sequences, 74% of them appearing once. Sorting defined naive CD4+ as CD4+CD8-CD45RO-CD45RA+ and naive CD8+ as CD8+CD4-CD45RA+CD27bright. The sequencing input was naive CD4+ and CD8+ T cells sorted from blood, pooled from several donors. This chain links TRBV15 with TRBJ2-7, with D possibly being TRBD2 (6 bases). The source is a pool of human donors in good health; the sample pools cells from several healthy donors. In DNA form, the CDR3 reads TGTGCCACCAGCAGAGTGGCGGGGCATCCCTACGAGCAGTACTTC. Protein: CATSRVAGHPYEQYF.